The next 8 T cell receptor beta chains were all read from a single sample in a study of CD8+ T cells in alopecia areata. Treatment described: oral pan-JAK inhibitor, 5-10 mg twice daily. Sequencing templates came from extracted RNA that was reverse transcribed into cDNA. Assay: immunoSEQ multiplex PCR; the TCRdb copy retains only in-frame clones and omits some. The sample shows 110,000 to 150,000 clones, roughly 80% of them seen only once. The specimen comprised CD8+ T cells sorted from blood, sampled at week 4, from a patient treated with tofacitinib. The receptors originated from a human donor with alopecia areata.

This clone was observed a single time. The gene calls are TRBV19 and TRBJ2-4, with D perhaps TRBD2 (6 bases). Trimming removed 8 bases from V and 7 bases from J, with 12 bases in between. Germline V gives CDR1 LNHDA, CDR2 SQIVND (reference sequence). The CDR3 sequence is 12 residues long. Written as DNA, the CDR3 is TGTGCCAGTGGGCGGGGACCCAACATTCAGTACTTC. Protein sequence: CASGRGPNIQYF.

J is TRBJ1-2 and V is TRBV7-2, with 9 bases identical to TRBD1. Losses at the gene ends were 5 bases for V and 2 bases for J; bases not matched to a gene: 3. Germline CDR1 and CDR2: SGHTA and FQGNSA. The CDR3 is 14 residues long. CDR3 bases: TGTGCCAGCAGCCTCGGGACAGGGAACTATGGCTACACCTTC. It yields the protein CASSLGTGNYGYTF.

This clone appeared a single time. The chain has TRBV7-9 and TRBJ2-3; D is possibly TRBD1 (6 bases). Trimming took off 5 bases at V and 2 bases at J, with 20 bases between the two ends. The germline V gene encodes CDR1 SEHNR and CDR2 FQNEAQ (reference sequence). The CDR3 has 17 amino acids. The CDR3 reads CASSPSTGGVNTDTQYF. The CDR3 nucleotides read TGTGCCAGCAGCCCATCCACTGGGGGCGTCAACACAGATACGCAGTATTTT.

The CDR3 is CASTPGTSGGEADTQYF. The CDR3 DNA sequence: TGCGCCAGCACCCCCGGGACTAGCGGGGGGGAGGCAGATACGCAGTATTTT. The chain couples TRBV5-1 to TRBJ2-3, with 16 bases aligning to TRBD2. The CDR3 runs 17 residues. Germline values: CDR1 SGHRS, CDR2 YFSETQ. V dropped 6 bases and J dropped 4; count of bases not matched to a gene: 8.

In this sample, this clone turned up a few times. This rearrangement joins TRBV19 to TRBJ2-7; 8 bases agree with TRBD1. Germline V gene sequence: CDR1 LNHDA, CDR2 SQIVND (reference sequence). Unmatched junction bases numbered 7, after V lost 4 bases and J lost 5 bases. The CDR3 spans 14 residues. CDR3 loop: CASSTQGAHDEQYF. CDR3 in DNA: TGTGCCAGTAGTACCCAGGGGGCCCACGACGAGCAGTACTTC. Using reference TRBV19 and TRBJ2-7 for the parts outside the CDR3, the full variable domain is DGGITQSPKYLFRKEGQNVTLSCEQNLNHDAMYWYRQDPGQGLRLIYYSQIVNDFQKGDIAEGYSVSREKKESFPLTVTSAQKNPTAFYLCASSTQGAHDEQYFGPGTRLTVT.

Only a few counts were recorded for this clone. V gene TRBV4-1 combines with J gene TRBJ2-1; TRBD1 aligns across 9 bases. Germline CDR1 reads MGHRA; CDR2 reads YSYEKL. This CDR3 has 16 residues. Trimming removed 4 bases from V and 7 bases from J; junction bases left unmatched: 11. CDR3 amino acids: CASSPRTGALLNEQFF. The CDR3 DNA reads TGCGCCAGCAGCCCCCGGACAGGGGCGCTTCTAAATGAGCAGTTCTTC.

The gene calls are TRBV4-1 and TRBJ2-2; the D gene is possibly TRBD2 (6 bases). V lost 6 bases and J lost 3, with 14 bases in between. Per the germline V gene, CDR1 is MGHRA and CDR2 is YSYEKL. This CDR3 comprises 15 residues. The chain's CDR3 is CASSPWGVDTGELFF. The CDR3 nucleotides read TGCGCCAGCAGTCCTTGGGGGGTTGACACCGGGGAGCTGTTTTTT.

V gene TRBV4-3 combines with J gene TRBJ2-2; D is possibly TRBD1 or TRBD2 (5 bases each). With 0 bases removed from V and 4 bases from J, the gap between germline ends came to 12 bases. CDR3 length equals 16 residues. Germline V CDR1 and CDR2: LGHNA, YSLEER. CDR3 coding DNA: TGCGCCAGCAGCCAAGACCCCGGGGCGGGCACCGGGGAGCTGTTTTTT. Translation: CASSQDPGAGTGELFF.